This TCR beta chain was obtained from a study of pediatric ulcerative colitis. Study-wide results and caveats: Acute severe colitis showed lower rectal diversity from clonal expansions. All ulcerative colitis patients, but no controls, carried two rectal clonotypes.

CDR1 and CDR2 (germline): MGHDK, SYGVNS. This CDR3 is built from 12 residues. V lost 6 bases and J lost 3; bases outside the gene matches: 1. Sequencing depth was up to 500,000 reads per sample. This table comes from immunoSEQ multiplex PCR, and its TCRdb copy is limited to in-frame clones, with some not included. The data contain tens of thousands of clones, about 75% of them singletons. During colonoscopy, one to two rectal pinch biopsies were collected. As to this clone: The antigen is undetermined.

The J gene is TRBJ2-7, the V gene TRBV25-1, with 8 bases identical to TRBD1. Sample: gut tissue. The sequence was collected from a boy aged 5-17 years with severe ulcerative colitis. In DNA form, the CDR3 reads TGTGCCAGCAGAGGACAGGGCTACGAGCAGTACTTC. Protein product: CASRGQGYEQYF.